The clone carrying this T cell receptor beta chain came up a few times. Its antigen remains unidentified. Researchers took RNA transcripts and amplified the TCR beta CDR3 regions from them. Carried out on the TCR CDR3, a first-round RT-PCR used the HTBI primer set. MiXCR, applied by TCRdb to the multiplex PCR reads, yields one record per CDR3 protein. The sample yields some 440,000 distinct CDR3 sequences, more than 15% seen once. The data originate from a study of T cells in Graves' hyperthyroidism and ophthalmopathy. The study's findings and limits: Blood also held most thyroid clonotypes expanded beyond 0.001.

The hyperthyroidism was newly diagnosed and had lasted under 2 months; the patients were aged 18 to 65. Sequences were obtained from blood. This sequence originates from a woman younger than 35 with Graves' hyperthyroidism.

The CDR3 sequence is CASSPGTSNTQYF. Written as DNA, the CDR3 is TGTGCCAGCAGTCCAGGGACGTCTAATACGCAGTATTTT. The V and J genes are TRBV12-3 or TRBV12-4 and TRBJ2-3, with D perhaps matching TRBD1 or TRBD2 (5 bases each). The CDR3 is 13 amino acids. V was pared by 5 bases and J by 7 bases, with 13 bases between.